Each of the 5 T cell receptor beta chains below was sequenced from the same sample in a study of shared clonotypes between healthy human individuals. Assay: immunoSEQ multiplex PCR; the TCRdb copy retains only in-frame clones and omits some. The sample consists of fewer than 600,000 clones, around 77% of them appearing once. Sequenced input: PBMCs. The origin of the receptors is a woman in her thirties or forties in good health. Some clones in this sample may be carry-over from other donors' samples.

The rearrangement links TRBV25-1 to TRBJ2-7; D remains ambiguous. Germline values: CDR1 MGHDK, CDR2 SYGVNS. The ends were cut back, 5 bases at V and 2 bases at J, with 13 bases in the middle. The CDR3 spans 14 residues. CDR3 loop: CASSHPDGTYEQYF. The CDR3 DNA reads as TGTGCCAGCAGTCACCCGGACGGAACCTACGAGCAGTACTTC.

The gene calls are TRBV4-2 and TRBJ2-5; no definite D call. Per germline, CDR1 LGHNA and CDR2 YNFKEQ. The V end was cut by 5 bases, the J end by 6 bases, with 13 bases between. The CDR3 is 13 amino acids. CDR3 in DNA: TGTGCCAGCAGCTCCCCAGTCGGGCAGACCCAGTACTTC. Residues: CASSSPVGQTQYF.

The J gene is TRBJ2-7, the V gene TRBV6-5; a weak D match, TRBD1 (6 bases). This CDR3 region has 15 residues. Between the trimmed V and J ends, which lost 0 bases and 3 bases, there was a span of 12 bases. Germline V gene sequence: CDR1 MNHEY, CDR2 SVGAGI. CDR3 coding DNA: TGTGCCAGCAGTTACTCGACGGGACAACTCTACGAGCAGTACTTC. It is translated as CASSYSTGQLYEQYF.

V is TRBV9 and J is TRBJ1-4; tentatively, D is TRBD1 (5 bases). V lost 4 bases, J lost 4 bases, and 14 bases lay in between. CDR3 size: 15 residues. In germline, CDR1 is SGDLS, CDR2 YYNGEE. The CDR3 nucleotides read TGTGCCAGCAGCACCGAGACAGCGGATAATGAAAAACTGTTTTTT. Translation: CASSTETADNEKLFF.

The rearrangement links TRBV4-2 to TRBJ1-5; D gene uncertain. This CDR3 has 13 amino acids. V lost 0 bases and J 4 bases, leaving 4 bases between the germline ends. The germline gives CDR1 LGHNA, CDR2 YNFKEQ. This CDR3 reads CASSQDRNQPQHF. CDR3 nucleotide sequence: TGTGCCAGCAGCCAAGACAGGAATCAGCCCCAGCATTTT.